These T cell receptor beta chains were read from a single sample in a study of blood T cell repertoires in COVID-19. Clones were read by immunoSEQ multiplex PCR, and TCRdb kept only the in-frame ones, dropping some. The sample comprises some 88,000 clones, approximately 91% of which are singletons, and about 1.8% rests with the top ten. Sequenced: peripheral blood. These receptor sequences come from a human donor with active COVID-19. The donor label of this sample is uncertain. CDR3s include the opening cysteine and the closing phenylalanine or tryptophan. D genes are given only for firm matches. Not all rows give a size; the values are once, few, many and, for expanded clones, a class.

>-|TRBD1|TRBJ2-5|TRBV9
CASSVHGTGGQETQYF
TGTGCCAGCAGCGTACACGGGACAGGGGGGCAAGAGACCCAGTACTTC
>-|-|TRBJ2-7|TRBV5-1
CASSLSADSYEQYF
TGCGCCAGCAGCTTGTCGGCGGACTCCTACGAGCAGTACTTC
>-|TRBD1|TRBJ1-2|TRBV6-6
CASSYVQGEGGYTF
TGTGCCAGCAGTTACGTCCAGGGGGAAGGTGGCTACACCTTC
>-|TRBD1|TRBJ1-5|TRBV7-8
CASSSRTGRDSNQPQHF
TGTGCCAGCAGCTCTCGGACAGGAAGGGATAGCAATCAGCCCCAGCATTTT
>-|TRBD1|TRBJ2-2|TRBV7-9
CASSPDRGFGELFF
TGTGCCAGCAGCCCCGACAGGGGCTTCGGGGAGCTGTTTTTT
>once|-|TRBJ1-4|TRBV5-1
CASGRQSNEKLFF
TGCGCCAGCGGCCGACAGAGTAATGAAAAACTGTTTTTT
>-|TRBD1|TRBJ1-5|TRBV6-6
CASIRTGGLYSNQPQHF
TGTGCCAGCATTCGGACAGGGGGCCTCTATAGCAATCAGCCCCAGCATTTT
>-|TRBD1|TRBJ2-2|TRBV6-1
CASSVRQGSFANTGELFF
TGTGCCAGCAGTGTTAGACAGGGCTCCTTCGCGAACACCGGGGAGCTGTTTTTT
>-|TRBD1|TRBJ1-1|TRBV12-3/TRBV12-4
CASRRTGTEAFF
TGTGCCAGCAGAAGAACCGGGACAGAGGCTTTCTTT
>-|TRBD1|TRBJ1-4|TRBV12-5
CASARVGTGGEKLFF
TGTGCTAGTGCTCGCGTGGGGACAGGGGGGGAAAAACTGTTTTTT
>-|TRBD1|TRBJ1-4|TRBV29-1
CSAGGAGGDEKLFF
TGCAGCGCCGGGGGGGCAGGGGGTGATGAAAAACTGTTTTTT
>-|-|TRBJ2-2|TRBV4-3
CASSDELTGLYTGELFF
TGCGCCAGCAGCGACGAACTCACGGGACTGTACACCGGGGAGCTGTTTTTT
>-|-|TRBJ2-7|TRBV9
CASSPTPVFEQYF
TGTGCCAGCAGCCCCACCCCGGTGTTCGAGCAGTACTTC
>-|-|TRBJ1-5|TRBV7-8
CASSQEYQPQHF
TGTGCCAGCAGCCAGGAGTATCAGCCCCAGCATTTT
>-|-|TRBJ2-5|TRBV27
CASSLTTQETQYF
TGTGCCAGCAGTTTGACAACTCAAGAGACCCAGTACTTC
>-|-|TRBJ1-1|TRBV5-4
CASSLAGSYTEAFF
TGTGCCAGCAGCTTGGCGGGGTCATACACTGAAGCTTTCTTT
>-|TRBD1|TRBJ2-5|TRBV6-5
CASSYIGGEETQYF
TGTGCCAGCAGTTACATAGGGGGCGAAGAGACCCAGTACTTC
>-|TRBD2|TRBJ2-1|TRBV7-8
CASSLTGLAGGNEQFF
TGTGCCAGCAGCCTCACTGGACTAGCGGGCGGCAATGAGCAGTTCTTC
>-|TRBD1|TRBJ1-2|TRBV6-2/TRBV6-3
CASSYPSRWQGANYGYTF
TGTGCCAGCAGTTACCCAAGTCGGTGGCAGGGGGCAAACTATGGCTACACCTTC
>-|-|TRBJ2-7|TRBV6-2/TRBV6-3
CASSYSNGRVYEQYF
TGTGCCAGCAGTTACTCGAATGGCCGGGTCTACGAGCAGTACTTC
>-|-|TRBJ2-7|TRBV10-3
CAISESMVNLGGSSYEQYF
TGTGCCATCAGTGAGTCGATGGTGAATCTAGGGGGAAGCTCCTACGAGCAGTACTTC
>-|TRBD1|TRBJ1-2|TRBV19
CATAGGTANYGYTF
TGTGCCACCGCGGGGGGGACAGCTAACTATGGCTACACCTTC
>-|TRBD1|TRBJ2-7|TRBV7-2
CASSLLPGGDEQYF
TGTGCCAGCAGCTTACTGCCAGGGGGCGACGAGCAGTACTTC
>-|TRBD2|TRBJ2-3|TRBV5-8
CASSLGLAGYGAQYF
TGTGCCAGCAGCTTGGGACTAGCGGGGTACGGGGCGCAGTATTTT
>-|-|TRBJ2-1|TRBV4-2
CASSHRQGSSYNEQFF
TGTGCCAGCAGCCATCGGCAGGGAAGCTCCTACAATGAGCAGTTCTTC
>once|-|TRBJ1-4|TRBV12-3/TRBV12-4
CASSFSTGEKLFF
TGTGCCAGCAGTTTCTCGACAGGCGAAAAACTGTTTTTT
>-|TRBD2|TRBJ2-7|TRBV28
CASSPLRQRGGTVRAYEQYF
TGTGCCAGCAGCCCCCTTCGACAGCGGGGGGGCACTGTCAGGGCCTACGAGCAGTACTTC
>-|-|TRBJ2-1|TRBV6-5
CASSYATSNNEQFF
TGTGCCAGCAGTTACGCAACTAGCAACAATGAGCAGTTCTTC
>-|TRBD1|TRBJ1-2|TRBV24-1
CATSGWTGAGYGYTF
TGTGCCACCAGTGGCTGGACAGGGGCTGGCTATGGCTACACCTTC
>once|-|TRBJ2-1|TRBV28
CASSPTSNEQFF
TGTGCCAGCAGCCCTACTAGCAATGAGCAGTTCTTC
>-|TRBD2|TRBJ2-1|TRBV6-4
CASSDGTSGNNEQFF
TGTGCCAGCAGTGACGGGACTAGCGGGAACAATGAGCAGTTCTTC
>-|-|TRBJ1-1|TRBV4-2
CASSQDLGNTEAFF
TGTGCCAGCAGCCAAGATCTCGGGAACACTGAAGCTTTCTTT
>-|-|TRBJ1-1|TRBV2
CASSALNTEAFF
TGTGCCAGCAGTGCCTTGAACACTGAAGCTTTCTTT
>-|TRBD2|TRBJ2-1|TRBV6-1
CASSDLAVRWGQFF
TGTGCCAGCAGTGACCTAGCGGTACGGTGGGGGCAGTTCTTC
>-|TRBD2|TRBJ2-3|TRBV3-1/TRBV3-2
CASSQTSGATDTQYF
TGTGCCAGCAGCCAAACTAGCGGGGCAACAGATACGCAGTATTTT
>once|TRBD2|TRBJ2-3|TRBV6-2/TRBV6-3
CASSRTTGTSGGATQYF
TGTGCCAGCAGTCGCACGACCGGGACTAGCGGGGGAGCGACGCAGTATTTT
>-|-|TRBJ2-3|TRBV2
CASSEARDFRTDTQYF
TGTGCCAGCAGTGAAGCGCGGGACTTCCGCACAGATACGCAGTATTTT
>-|-|TRBJ1-1|TRBV6-5
CASMTARGAEAFF
TGTGCCAGCATGACAGCCCGTGGGGCTGAAGCTTTCTTT
>-|TRBD1|TRBJ1-2|TRBV4-1
CASSQGPGDRGNYGYTF
TGCGCCAGCAGCCAAGGTCCCGGTGACAGGGGCAATTATGGCTACACCTTC
>-|TRBD1|TRBJ2-5|TRBV6-2/TRBV6-3
CASSSSGTAFHETQYF
TGTGCCAGCAGTTCGTCCGGGACAGCTTTTCACGAGACCCAGTACTTC
>-|TRBD1|TRBJ1-1|TRBV20-1
CSARGDRAAFF
TGCAGTGCTAGGGGGGACAGGGCAGCTTTCTTT
>-|-|TRBJ1-4|TRBV3-1/TRBV3-2
CASSRRDMFNEKLFF
TGTGCCAGCAGCCGCCGGGACATGTTTAATGAAAAACTGTTTTTT
>-|TRBD1|TRBJ2-7|TRBV4-3
CASSLGTGGSYEQYF
TGCGCCAGCAGCCTAGGGACAGGTGGCTCCTACGAGCAGTACTTC
>once|TRBD1|TRBJ2-5|TRBV19
CASSIWTGAQETQYF
TGTGCCAGTAGTATCTGGACAGGGGCCCAAGAGACCCAGTACTTC
>-|TRBD2|TRBJ2-7|TRBV7-2
CASSSERGEQYF
TGTGCCAGCAGCTCCGAGCGGGGCGAGCAGTACTTC
>few|TRBD1|TRBJ1-1|TRBV7-2
CASSSSTGGTEAFF
TGTGCCAGCAGCTCTTCGACAGGGGGCACTGAAGCTTTCTTT
>-|-|TRBJ1-2|TRBV5-1
CASSSRGGAEDGYTF
TGCGCCAGCAGTTCCCGAGGGGGTGCGGAAGATGGCTACACCTTC
>-|-|TRBJ1-1|TRBV10-3
CAISESHGITEAFF
TGTGCCATCAGTGAGTCGCACGGGATCACTGAAGCTTTCTTT
>once|TRBD2|TRBJ2-3|TRBV11-2
CASSRRLPSGDSTDTQYF
TGTGCCAGCAGCCGGAGGTTGCCTAGCGGGGATAGCACAGATACGCAGTATTTT
>-|-|TRBJ2-3|TRBV5-1
CASSPIEVSPHTQYF
TGCGCCAGCAGCCCAATAGAGGTATCTCCCCATACGCAGTATTTT
>-|TRBD2|TRBJ2-1|TRBV4-1
CASSQSGTSGGAYRNEQFF
TGCGCCAGCAGCCAATCCGGGACTAGCGGGGGGGCGTACCGCAATGAGCAGTTCTTC
>-|-|TRBJ2-3|TRBV6-2/TRBV6-3
CASSYTDADTQYF
TGTGCCAGCAGTTACACAGACGCTGATACGCAGTATTTT
>-|TRBD2|TRBJ2-7|TRBV7-6
CASSVSTSGSSYEQYF
TGTGCCAGCAGCGTCTCGACTAGCGGGAGCTCCTACGAGCAGTACTTC